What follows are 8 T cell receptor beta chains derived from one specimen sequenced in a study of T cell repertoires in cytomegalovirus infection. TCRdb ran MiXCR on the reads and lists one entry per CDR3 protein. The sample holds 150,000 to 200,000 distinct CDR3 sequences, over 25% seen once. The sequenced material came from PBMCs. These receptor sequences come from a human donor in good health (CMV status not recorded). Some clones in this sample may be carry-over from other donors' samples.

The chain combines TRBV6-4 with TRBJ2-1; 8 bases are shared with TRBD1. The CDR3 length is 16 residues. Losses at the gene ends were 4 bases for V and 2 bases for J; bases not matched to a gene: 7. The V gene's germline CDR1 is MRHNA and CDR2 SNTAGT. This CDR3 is CASSASNRGTYNEQFF. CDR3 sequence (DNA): TGTGCCAGCAGTGCATCTAACAGGGGGACCTACAATGAGCAGTTCTTC.

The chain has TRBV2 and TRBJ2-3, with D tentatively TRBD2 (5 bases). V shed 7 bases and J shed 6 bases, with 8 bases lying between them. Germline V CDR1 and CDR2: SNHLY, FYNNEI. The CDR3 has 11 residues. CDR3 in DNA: TGTGCCAGCAAGGAGGAGGATACGCAGTATTTT. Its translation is CASKEEDTQYF. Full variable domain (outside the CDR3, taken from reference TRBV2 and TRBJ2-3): EPEVTQTPSHQVTQMGQEVILRCVPISNHLYFYWYRQILGQKVEFLVSFYNNEISEKSEIFDDQFSVERPDGSNFTLKIRSTKLEDSAMYFCASKEEDTQYFGPGTRLTVL.

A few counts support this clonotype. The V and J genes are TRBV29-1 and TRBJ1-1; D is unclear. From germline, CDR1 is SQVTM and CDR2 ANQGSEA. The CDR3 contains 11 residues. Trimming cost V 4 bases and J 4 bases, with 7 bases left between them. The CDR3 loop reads CSVVIITEAFF. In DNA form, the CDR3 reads TGCAGCGTTGTTATAATCACTGAAGCTTTCTTT.

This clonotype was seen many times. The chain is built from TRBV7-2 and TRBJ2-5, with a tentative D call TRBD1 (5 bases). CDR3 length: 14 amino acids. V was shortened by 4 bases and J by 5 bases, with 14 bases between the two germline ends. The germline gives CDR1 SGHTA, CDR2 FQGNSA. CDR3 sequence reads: CASSYPQGRETQYF. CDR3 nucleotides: TGTGCCAGCAGCTACCCCCAGGGAAGGGAGACCCAGTACTTC.

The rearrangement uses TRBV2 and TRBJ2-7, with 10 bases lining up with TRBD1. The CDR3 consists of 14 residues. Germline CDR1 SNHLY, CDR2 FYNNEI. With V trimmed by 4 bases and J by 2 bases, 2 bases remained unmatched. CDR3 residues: CASSGDRGPYEQYF. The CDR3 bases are TGTGCCAGCAGTGGGGACAGGGGACCCTACGAGCAGTACTTC.

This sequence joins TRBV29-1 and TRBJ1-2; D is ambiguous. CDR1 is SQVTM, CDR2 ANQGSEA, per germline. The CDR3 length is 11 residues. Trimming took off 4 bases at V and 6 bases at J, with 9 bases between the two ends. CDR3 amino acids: CSVGAEDGYTF. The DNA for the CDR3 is TGCAGCGTTGGGGCAGAGGATGGCTACACCTTC.

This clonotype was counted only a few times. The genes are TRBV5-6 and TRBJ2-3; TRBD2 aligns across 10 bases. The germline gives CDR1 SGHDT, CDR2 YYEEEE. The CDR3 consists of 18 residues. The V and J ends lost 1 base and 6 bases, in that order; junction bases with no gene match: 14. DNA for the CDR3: TGTGCCAGCAGCTTGAGGCTAGCGGGGGCCTTACGAGGGGATACGCAGTATTTT. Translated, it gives CASSLRLAGALRGDTQYF.

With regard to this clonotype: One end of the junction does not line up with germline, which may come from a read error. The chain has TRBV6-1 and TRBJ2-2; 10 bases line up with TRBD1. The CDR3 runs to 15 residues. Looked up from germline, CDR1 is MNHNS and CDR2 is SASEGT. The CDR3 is CASREDRGRTGELFF. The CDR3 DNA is TGTGCCAGCAGAGAAGACAGGGGGCGGACCGGGGAGCTGTTTTTT.